Listed below are T cell receptor beta chains from one sample, sequenced in a study of T-cell reconstitution after alpha-beta-depleted transplantation in children. TCRdb redid the calling of the PCR reads with MiXCR, one entry per CDR3 protein. The sample yields about 420,000 distinct CDR3 sequences, under 13% seen once. The sequences come from PBMCs from the stem cell graft donor, collected from the stem cell graft. The receptors shown here come from a human donor who donated a stem cell graft to a child with acute myeloid leukemia. Each CDR3 is given with its conserved first and last residue. D genes are given only for firm matches. Not all rows give a size; the values are once, few, many and, for expanded clones, a class.

abundance: few; d_gene: .; j_gene: TRBJ1-2; v_gene: TRBV5-1; CDR3aa: CASSYDSYGYTF; CDR3nt: TGCGCCAGCAGCTACGACAGCTATGGCTACACCTTC
abundance: few; d_gene: .; j_gene: TRBJ1-5; v_gene: TRBV20-1; CDR3aa: CSASSGAVSNQPQHF; CDR3nt: TGCAGTGCTAGTTCCGGGGCGGTCAGCAATCAGCCCCAGCATTTT
abundance: few; d_gene: TRBD1; j_gene: TRBJ2-7; v_gene: TRBV5-5; CDR3aa: CASSPDRVTYEQYF; CDR3nt: TGTGCCAGCAGCCCGGACAGGGTAACCTACGAGCAGTACTTC
abundance: few; d_gene: .; j_gene: TRBJ2-3; v_gene: TRBV9; CDR3aa: CASSVFDSYTDTQYF; CDR3nt: TGTGCCAGCAGCGTCTTCGACAGTTACACAGATACGCAGTATTTT
abundance: .; d_gene: TRBD1; j_gene: TRBJ2-2; v_gene: TRBV7-9; CDR3aa: CASSATRDRGYTGELFF; CDR3nt: TGTGCCAGCAGCGCTACCCGGGACAGGGGTTACACCGGGGAGCTGTTTTTT
abundance: .; d_gene: TRBD2; j_gene: TRBJ2-1; v_gene: TRBV13; CDR3aa: CASSSLRTSGGVSFNEQFF; CDR3nt: TGTGCCAGCAGCTCTCTGAGGACTAGCGGGGGGGTCTCCTTCAATGAGCAGTTCTTC
abundance: few; d_gene: .; j_gene: TRBJ2-1; v_gene: TRBV12-3/TRBV12-4; CDR3aa: CASSLAQGEYNEQFF; CDR3nt: TGTGCCAGCAGTTTAGCACAGGGAGAATACAATGAGCAGTTCTTC
abundance: .; d_gene: .; j_gene: TRBJ2-1; v_gene: TRBV6-1; CDR3aa: CASAGGPNEQFF; CDR3nt: TGTGCCAGCGCCGGGGGACCCAATGAGCAGTTCTTC
abundance: many; d_gene: .; j_gene: TRBJ2-7; v_gene: TRBV29-1; CDR3aa: CSVLQGYEQYF; CDR3nt: TGCAGCGTTCTCCAGGGCTACGAGCAGTACTTC
abundance: few; d_gene: .; j_gene: TRBJ2-3; v_gene: TRBV29-1; CDR3aa: CSATTTQGNRDTQYF; CDR3nt: TGCAGCGCTACGACGACACAGGGAAATAGAGATACGCAGTATTTT
abundance: few; d_gene: TRBD2; j_gene: TRBJ2-2; v_gene: TRBV20-1; CDR3aa: CSAAGLADGELFF; CDR3nt: TGCAGTGCTGCTGGACTAGCTGACGGGGAGCTGTTTTTT
abundance: many; d_gene: .; j_gene: TRBJ2-5; v_gene: TRBV7-2; CDR3aa: CASSFTGETQYF; CDR3nt: TGTGCCAGCAGCTTTACAGGAGAGACCCAGTACTTC
abundance: .; d_gene: .; j_gene: TRBJ2-1; v_gene: TRBV10-2; CDR3aa: CASSEMGAFDNEQFF; CDR3nt: TGCGCCAGCAGTGAGATGGGGGCCTTTGACAATGAGCAGTTCTTC
abundance: .; d_gene: .; j_gene: TRBJ2-3; v_gene: TRBV10-2; CDR3aa: CASSGRGGRGRSTDTQYF; CDR3nt: TGCGCCAGCAGTGGACGCGGGGGGAGGGGGCGGAGCACAGATACGCAGTATTTT
abundance: .; d_gene: TRBD2; j_gene: TRBJ2-3; v_gene: TRBV9; CDR3aa: CASSVGALAGSTDTQYF; CDR3nt: TGTGCCAGCAGCGTAGGCGCACTAGCGGGTAGCACAGATACGCAGTATTTT
abundance: many; d_gene: .; j_gene: TRBJ1-1; v_gene: TRBV12-3/TRBV12-4; CDR3aa: CASSFGGNTEAFF; CDR3nt: TGTGCCAGCAGTTTTGGCGGAAACACTGAAGCTTTCTTT
abundance: .; d_gene: .; j_gene: TRBJ2-5; v_gene: TRBV20-1; CDR3aa: CSVTGREETQYF; CDR3nt: TGCAGTGTCACGGGCAGAGAAGAGACCCAGTACTTC
abundance: .; d_gene: TRBD2; j_gene: TRBJ2-7; v_gene: TRBV9; CDR3aa: CASSVLASGNSYEQYF; CDR3nt: TGTGCCAGCAGCGTATTGGCTAGCGGGAACTCCTACGAGCAGTACTTC
abundance: .; d_gene: .; j_gene: TRBJ2-7; v_gene: TRBV18; CDR3aa: CASSPPTDNFEQYF; CDR3nt: TGTGCCAGCTCACCACCTACAGACAACTTCGAGCAGTACTTC
abundance: few; d_gene: .; j_gene: TRBJ1-6; v_gene: TRBV27; CDR3aa: CAGFKPGRYNSPLHF; CDR3nt: TGTGCCGGTTTCAAACCGGGACGGTATAATTCACCCCTCCACTTT
abundance: .; d_gene: TRBD2; j_gene: TRBJ2-3; v_gene: TRBV20-1; CDR3aa: CSASETSGHTDTQYF; CDR3nt: TGCAGTGCCTCTGAGACTAGCGGCCACACAGATACGCAGTATTTT
abundance: .; d_gene: .; j_gene: TRBJ2-5; v_gene: TRBV2; CDR3aa: CASTVIQETQYF; CDR3nt: TGTGCCAGCACAGTGATCCAAGAGACCCAGTACTTC
abundance: .; d_gene: .; j_gene: TRBJ2-2; v_gene: TRBV7-3; CDR3aa: CASSLWASEVTGELFF; CDR3nt: TGTGCCAGCAGCTTATGGGCTAGCGAGGTCACCGGGGAGCTGTTTTTT
abundance: many; d_gene: TRBD1; j_gene: TRBJ2-1; v_gene: TRBV5-1; CDR3aa: CASSWTGMNEQFF; CDR3nt: TGCGCCAGCAGCTGGACAGGGATGAATGAGCAGTTCTTC
abundance: .; d_gene: .; j_gene: TRBJ2-2; v_gene: TRBV29-1; CDR3aa: CSVVERSGELFF; CDR3nt: TGCAGCGTTGTCGAGCGGAGCGGGGAGCTGTTTTTT
abundance: .; d_gene: .; j_gene: TRBJ2-5; v_gene: TRBV7-2; CDR3aa: CASSVGGLSQETQYF; CDR3nt: TGTGCCAGCAGCGTAGGGGGACTTTCCCAAGAGACCCAGTACTTC
abundance: few; d_gene: .; j_gene: TRBJ1-4; v_gene: TRBV6-5; CDR3aa: CASSSPTGEKLFF; CDR3nt: TGTGCCAGCAGTTCCCCGACGGGGGAAAAACTGTTTTTT
abundance: .; d_gene: TRBD2; j_gene: TRBJ2-3; v_gene: TRBV6-2/TRBV6-3; CDR3aa: CASSYGLAGAPRDTQYF; CDR3nt: TGTGCCAGCAGTTACGGACTAGCGGGAGCGCCTCGCGATACGCAGTATTTT
abundance: .; d_gene: .; j_gene: TRBJ2-7; v_gene: TRBV29-1; CDR3aa: CSATGSVYEQYF; CDR3nt: TGCAGCGCCACCGGGAGTGTATACGAGCAGTACTTC
abundance: many; d_gene: .; j_gene: TRBJ1-1; v_gene: TRBV5-1; CDR3aa: CASSLVWNTEAFF; CDR3nt: TGCGCCAGCAGCTTGGTTTGGAACACTGAAGCTTTCTTT
abundance: few; d_gene: .; j_gene: TRBJ1-2; v_gene: TRBV10-2; CDR3aa: CASMAGENYGYTF; CDR3nt: TGCGCCAGCATGGCAGGGGAAAACTATGGCTACACCTTC
abundance: few; d_gene: .; j_gene: TRBJ1-5; v_gene: TRBV25-1; CDR3aa: CASSESNSNQPQHF; CDR3nt: TGTGCCAGCAGTGAATCCAATAGCAATCAGCCCCAGCATTTT
abundance: many; d_gene: .; j_gene: TRBJ1-2; v_gene: TRBV20-1; CDR3aa: CSAKQQISYTF; CDR3nt: TGCAGTGCTAAACAGCAGATCAGCTACACCTTC
abundance: many; d_gene: TRBD1; j_gene: TRBJ1-5; v_gene: TRBV2; CDR3aa: CASSSRDRKGPQPQHF; CDR3nt: TGTGCCAGCAGCTCCAGGGACAGGAAAGGGCCTCAGCCCCAGCATTTT
abundance: .; d_gene: TRBD1; j_gene: TRBJ1-2; v_gene: TRBV11-2; CDR3aa: CASTPSQGATFNYGYTF; CDR3nt: TGTGCCAGCACCCCCAGCCAGGGGGCCACGTTTAACTATGGCTACACCTTC
abundance: many; d_gene: .; j_gene: TRBJ1-5; v_gene: TRBV15; CDR3aa: CATSRGEQRSNQPQHF; CDR3nt: TGTGCCACCAGCAGGGGAGAACAGAGAAGCAATCAGCCCCAGCATTTT
abundance: few; d_gene: .; j_gene: TRBJ2-3; v_gene: TRBV4-1; CDR3aa: CASSQSAVANPDTQYF; CDR3nt: TGCGCCAGCAGCCAGAGCGCGGTCGCGAACCCAGATACGCAGTATTTT
abundance: many; d_gene: .; j_gene: TRBJ1-2; v_gene: TRBV7-2; CDR3aa: CASSFDYGYTF; CDR3nt: TGTGCCAGCAGCTTCGACTATGGCTACACCTTC
abundance: .; d_gene: .; j_gene: TRBJ2-1; v_gene: TRBV5-6; CDR3aa: CASSLDSAFNEQFF; CDR3nt: TGTGCCAGCAGCTTGGATTCGGCTTTCAATGAGCAGTTCTTC
abundance: .; d_gene: TRBD2; j_gene: TRBJ2-5; v_gene: TRBV5-1; CDR3aa: CASSGTSAKETQYF; CDR3nt: TGCGCCAGCAGCGGGACTAGCGCCAAAGAGACCCAGTACTTC